Following are 11 T cell receptor beta chains from one sample sequenced in a study of regulatory T cells in long-lasting Graves disease. The sample's time point: newly diagnosed GD, antithyroid drugs for less than 3 months. Extracted RNA from PBMCs served as the source of the TCR library. In building TCR beta libraries, iRepertoire HTBI primers were used together with Arm-PCR of CDR3 regions. Each CDR3 protein is one row after TCRdb ran MiXCR on the multiplex PCR reads. Among approximately 390,000 distinct CDR3 sequences listed, roughly 17% were seen once. In addition, the sample was reused for a study of T cells in Graves' hyperthyroidism and ophthalmopathy.

This sample comprised peripheral blood mononuclear cells (PBMCs), obtained at new diagnosis, from a patient treated with antithyroid drugs. The origin of the receptors is a young woman with Graves disease.

This clonotype was found many times. This rearrangement joins TRBV10-3 to TRBJ2-7; D is undetermined. The CDR3 is 11 amino acids. The V end lost 10 bases, the J end lost 4 bases, and 11 bases lay between the germline ends. Germline V gives CDR1 ENHRY, CDR2 SYGVKD. CDR3 residues: CATRGRYEQYF. The CDR3 DNA is TGTGCCACCAGAGGACGGTACGAGCAGTACTTC.

The chain uses TRBV28 and TRBJ1-1; D unclear. The V gene lost 8 bases and the J gene lost 5 bases, with 15 bases spanning the gap. Germline assignment: CDR1 MDHEN and CDR2 SYDVKM. CDR3 length: 13 residues. The CDR3 DNA follows: TGTGCCAGCCCCCCCCCCCCGGGGACTGAAGCTTTCTTT. Its protein is CASPPPPGTEAFF.

This clonotype was seen ten or more times. The rearrangement links TRBV30 to TRBJ2-3; 7 positions match TRBD2. V lost 2 bases, J lost 6 bases, and 20 bases stayed unmatched. The germline V gene has CDR1 GTSNPN and CDR2 SVGIG (reference sequence). CDR3 length: 18 residues. The CDR3 loop reads CAWSSPGRTSPVDDTQYF. As DNA, the CDR3 is TGTGCCTGGAGTTCCCCCGGGAGGACTAGTCCCGTGGACGATACGCAGTATTTT.

This clonotype has more than one count but fewer than ten. The CDR3 reads CASSPLAGGLYEQFF. For the CDR3, the DNA is TGTGCCAGCAGTCCCCTAGCGGGAGGGTTATATGAGCAGTTCTTC. The chain combines TRBV6-1 with TRBJ2-1, with TRBD2 identical over 12 bases. Trimming removed 5 bases from V and 8 bases from J; junction bases left unmatched: 7. There are 15 residues in the CDR3. Germline CDR1 MNHNS, CDR2 SASEGT.

In this sample, this clonotype turned up many times. The J gene is TRBJ2-1, the V gene TRBV2; 8 positions agree with TRBD2. V was clipped by 6 bases and J by 7 bases; unmatched bases: 14. Per germline, CDR1 SNHLY and CDR2 FYNNEI. This CDR3 has 16 amino acids. CDR3 DNA sequence: TGTGCCAGCAGGGATGGCGGCGGGGGGAACCAAAATGAGCAGTTCTTC. It is translated as CASRDGGGGNQNEQFF.

This clonotype was found many times. The rearrangement joins TRBV13 to TRBJ2-1, with 7 bases aligning to TRBD2. With 6 bases clipped from V and 4 bases from J, the junction kept 9 bases outside the gene matches. Germline-derived CDR1 and CDR2 are PRHDT and FYEKMQ (reference sequence). CDR3 length: 15 residues. The CDR3 sequence is CASSYGLETYNEQFF. The CDR3 DNA is TGTGCCAGCAGTTACGGACTAGAAACTTACAATGAGCAGTTCTTC. Looking up the rest from reference TRBV13 and TRBJ2-1 gives the full variable domain: AAGVIQSPRHLIKEKRETATLKCYPIPRHDTVYWYQQGPGQDPQFLISFYEKMQSDKGSIPDRFSAQQFSDYHSELNMSSLELGDSALYFCASSYGLETYNEQFFGPGTRLTVL.

This clonotype was recorded many times. The chain's CDR3 is CASSPQGSFQPQHF. DNA for the CDR3: TGTGCCAGCAGCCCACAGGGTTCTTTTCAGCCCCAGCATTTT. The chain couples TRBV9 to TRBJ1-5, with D possibly being TRBD1 (6 bases). Between the trimmed V and J ends, which lost 4 bases and 6 bases, there was a span of 14 bases. CDR3 size: 14 residues. CDR1 SGDLS and CDR2 YYNGEE come from the germline V gene.

The chain couples TRBV6-1 to TRBJ2-7; 7 nucleotides line up with TRBD2. Losses at the gene ends were 7 bases for V and 3 bases for J; bases not matched to a gene: 9. The CDR3 has 14 residues. Per the germline V gene, CDR1 is MNHNS and CDR2 is SASEGT. CDR3 residues: CASNRASGDYEQYF. CDR3 in DNA: TGTGCCAGCAATCGGGCTAGCGGAGACTACGAGCAGTACTTC.

The CDR3 region is CASRSLRGADTQYF. The CDR3 coding sequence is TGTGCCAGCAGATCCCTCCGTGGGGCAGATACGCAGTATTTT. The chain couples TRBV7-9 to TRBJ2-3; D is unresolved. Germline assignment: CDR1 SEHNR and CDR2 FQNEAQ (reference sequence). V was trimmed by 6 bases and J by 4 bases, leaving 14 bases between them. This CDR3 is built from 14 residues.

This clonotype was found many times. The chain uses TRBV11-2 and TRBJ2-7, with D perhaps assigned TRBD1 or TRBD2 (6 bases each). CDR3 length equals 13 residues. Germline loops: CDR1 SGHAT, CDR2 FQNNGV. Trimming shortened V by 0 bases and J by 6 bases, and 9 bases separated the two germline ends. The CDR3 protein is CASSLESGAEQYF. The CDR3 DNA follows: TGTGCCAGCAGCTTAGAGTCGGGGGCCGAGCAGTACTTC.

This clonotype was counted between two and nine times. The chain joins TRBV10-3 to TRBJ2-1, with unresolved D. V lost 5 bases and J lost 5, with 13 bases in between. CDR3 size: 14 residues. Germline loops: CDR1 ENHRY, CDR2 SYGVKD. The CDR3 nucleotides read TGTGCCATCAGTCAGCTCGGGCCGAACAATGAGCAGTTCTTC. This sequence encodes CAISQLGPNNEQFF.